This T cell receptor (beta chain) was profiled in a study of blood T cell repertoires in COVID-19. Across the whole study: The United States, Italy and Spain were the sources of the acute and convalescent COVID-19 samples.

Data came from immunoSEQ multiplex PCR; TCRdb stores just in-frame clones and leaves some out. The repertoire holds over 120,000 clones, with 65% to 85% as singletons. The V end lost 0 bases, the J end lost 0 bases, and 10 bases lay between the germline ends. The germline V gene encodes CDR1 SGHRS and CDR2 YFSETQ. The CDR3 runs to 17 residues. The sequencing sample was made of peripheral blood. The TCR was taken from a woman aged 55-70 years with acute or convalescent COVID-19. This sequence joins TRBV5-1 and TRBJ2-6, with D uncertain. CDR3 amino acids: CASSLAGLSSGANVLTF. The CDR3 nucleotides are TGCGCCAGCAGCTTGGCAGGCCTGAGCTCTGGGGCCAACGTCCTGACTTTC.